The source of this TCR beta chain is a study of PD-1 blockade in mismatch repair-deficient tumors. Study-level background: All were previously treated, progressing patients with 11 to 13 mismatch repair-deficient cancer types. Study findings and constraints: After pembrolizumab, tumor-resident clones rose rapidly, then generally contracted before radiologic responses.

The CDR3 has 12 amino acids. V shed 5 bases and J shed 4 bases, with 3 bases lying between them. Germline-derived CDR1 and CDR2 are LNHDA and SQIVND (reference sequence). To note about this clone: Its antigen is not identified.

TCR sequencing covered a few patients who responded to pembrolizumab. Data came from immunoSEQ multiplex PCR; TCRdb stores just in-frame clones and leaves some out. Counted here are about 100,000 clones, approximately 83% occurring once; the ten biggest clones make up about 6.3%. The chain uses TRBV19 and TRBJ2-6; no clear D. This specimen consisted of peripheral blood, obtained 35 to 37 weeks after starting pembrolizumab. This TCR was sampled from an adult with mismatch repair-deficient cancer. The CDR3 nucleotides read TGTGCCAGTAGTGGCGGGGCCAACGTCCTGACTTTC. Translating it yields CASSGGANVLTF. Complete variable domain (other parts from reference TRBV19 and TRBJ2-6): DGGITQSPKYLFRKEGQNVTLSCEQNLNHDAMYWYRQDPGQGLRLIYYSQIVNDFQKGDIAEGYSVSREKKESFPLTVTSAQKNPTAFYLCASSGGANVLTFGAGSRLTVL.